These T cell receptor beta chains were read from a single sample in a study of T cell changes during pregnancy in multiple sclerosis. Sequenced by immunoSEQ multiplex PCR; TCRdb stores in-frame clones only, minus some. The profile shows tens of thousands of clones, 92% of them singletons. This specimen consisted of peripheral blood, obtained in the second trimester of pregnancy. Receptor source: a female donor in good health, enrolled as a control in a pregnancy study. Both conserved end residues are part of each CDR3. Each record gives: J gene, V gene, clone size, CDR3 protein. Only part of the rows carry a size: once, few, many, or a class if the clone is expanded.

J gene: TRBJ2-1
V gene: TRBV28
clone size: NA
CDR3 protein: CASSLTGTTPINEQFF

J gene: TRBJ2-5
V gene: TRBV6-5
clone size: NA
CDR3 protein: CASSYTGRAGETQYF

J gene: TRBJ2-2
V gene: TRBV6-4
clone size: NA
CDR3 protein: CASSDAPETGELFF

J gene: TRBJ2-1
V gene: TRBV29-1
clone size: NA
CDR3 protein: CSVVGLAENEQFF

J gene: TRBJ2-1
V gene: TRBV7-9
clone size: NA
CDR3 protein: CASDRGSYNEQFF

J gene: TRBJ2-7
V gene: TRBV10-1
clone size: NA
CDR3 protein: CASSRGLAGTYEQYF

J gene: TRBJ2-7
V gene: TRBV28
clone size: once
CDR3 protein: CASSWLGGNSFGEQYF

J gene: TRBJ1-1
V gene: TRBV5-1
clone size: NA
CDR3 protein: CASSFSGGGRAFF

J gene: TRBJ2-5
V gene: TRBV5-1
clone size: few
CDR3 protein: CASSLATSGQETQYF

J gene: TRBJ1-2
V gene: TRBV4-1
clone size: NA
CDR3 protein: CASSHRDFVSGYTF

J gene: TRBJ1-1
V gene: TRBV7-8
clone size: NA
CDR3 protein: CASSLAGGGEAFF

J gene: TRBJ2-7
V gene: TRBV5-5
clone size: NA
CDR3 protein: CASSIYRSPSYEQYF

J gene: TRBJ2-7
V gene: TRBV11-2
clone size: NA
CDR3 protein: CASSLGGLGEQYF

J gene: TRBJ2-5
V gene: TRBV21-1
clone size: NA
CDR3 protein: CASSKRCRQETQYF

J gene: TRBJ1-1
V gene: TRBV18
clone size: NA
CDR3 protein: CASSDRQGDKNTEAFF

J gene: TRBJ1-4
V gene: TRBV28
clone size: NA
CDR3 protein: CASSSGQTEKLFF

J gene: TRBJ1-2
V gene: TRBV18
clone size: NA
CDR3 protein: CASSPVEGGYGYTF

J gene: TRBJ1-2
V gene: TRBV27
clone size: once
CDR3 protein: CASSFWGRTGSNYGYTF

J gene: TRBJ2-1
V gene: TRBV10-3
clone size: NA
CDR3 protein: CAISDHRLAGGGNEQFF

J gene: TRBJ2-5
V gene: TRBV4-3
clone size: NA
CDR3 protein: CASSQDRETWVETQYF

J gene: TRBJ2-1
V gene: TRBV5-4
clone size: few
CDR3 protein: CASRRQSSEQFF

J gene: TRBJ1-3
V gene: TRBV6-6
clone size: few
CDR3 protein: CASRPEDRFSGNTIYF

J gene: TRBJ1-2
V gene: TRBV6-1
clone size: NA
CDR3 protein: CASSNSRQGVF

J gene: TRBJ1-3
V gene: TRBV5-1
clone size: once
CDR3 protein: CASSLQGAFSSGNTIYF

J gene: TRBJ2-5
V gene: TRBV5-4
clone size: NA
CDR3 protein: CASSGGTLETQYF

J gene: TRBJ2-7
V gene: TRBV11-2
clone size: NA
CDR3 protein: CASSFSGGPYEQYF

J gene: TRBJ1-2
V gene: TRBV1
clone size: once
CDR3 protein: CTSSRGTGGRGYGYTF

J gene: TRBJ2-6
V gene: TRBV5-1
clone size: NA
CDR3 protein: CASSGTGAGANVLTF

J gene: TRBJ1-6
V gene: TRBV10-2
clone size: NA
CDR3 protein: CASTRAGADSPLHF